The 32 T cell receptor beta chains presented below share a single source sample, sequenced in a study of Ad26.COV2.S vaccination and SARS-CoV-2 variants. TCRdb keeps only in-frame clones here, not all; method: immunoSEQ multiplex PCR. The profile shows about 680,000 clones, about 90% of them singletons. Treatment here: about 20 received Ad26.COV2.S at low or high dose, single or two shots; roughly five received placebo; per-sample allocation not given. Material that was analyzed had been drawn on day 63 after the first vaccine or placebo injection. Sequences were derived from peripheral blood, sampled in a trial of Ad26.COV2.S vaccine versus placebo. These receptors were obtained from a person between 18 and 60 years old who received the Ad26.COV2.S COVID-19 vaccine or a placebo.

The V and J genes are TRBV29-1 and TRBJ1-5; D not certain. The length of the CDR3 is 13 residues. V dropped 4 bases and J dropped 5 bases, with 12 bases sitting between them. Looked up from germline, CDR1 is SQVTM and CDR2 is ANQGSEA. The CDR3 spells CSVGEGRDQPQHF. DNA for the CDR3: TGCAGCGTTGGAGAGGGCCGAGATCAGCCCCAGCATTTT. The full variable domain, its missing parts supplied by reference TRBV29-1 and TRBJ1-5, is SAVISQKPSRDICQRGTSLTIQCQVDSQVTMMFWYRQQPGQSLTLIATANQGSEATYESGFVIDKFPISRPNLTFSTLTVSNMSPEDSSIYLCSVGEGRDQPQHFGDGTRLSIL.

This chain uses TRBV5-1 with TRBJ2-7; D remains unclear. The CDR3 consists of 13 residues. V lost 5 bases and J lost 3, with 12 bases in between. The germline gives CDR1 SGHRS, CDR2 YFSETQ. The CDR3 nucleotides are TGCGCCAGCAGTTCGGGCTACAGCTACGAGCAGTACTTC. It yields the protein CASSSGYSYEQYF. The full variable domain, completed using reference TRBV5-1 and TRBJ2-7, is KAGVTQTPRYLIKTRGQQVTLSCSPISGHRSVSWYQQTPGQGLQFLFEYFSETQRNKGNFPGRFSGRQFSNSRSEMNVSTLELGDSALYLCASSSGYSYEQYFGPGTRLTVT.

V and J are TRBV6-5 and TRBJ2-7, with D possibly being TRBD2 (6 bases). Trimming took 2 bases from V and 1 from J, leaving 9 bases between them. The CDR3 loop spans 14 amino acids. Per the germline V gene, CDR1 is MNHEY and CDR2 is SVGAGI. This CDR3 reads CASSYRRESYEQYF. In DNA form, the CDR3 reads TGTGCCAGCAGTTACCGGAGGGAATCCTACGAGCAGTACTTC.

A word on this clone: Other DNA sequences within the sample encode an identical CDR3. The chain links TRBV18 to TRBJ2-7; 12 bases are shared with TRBD2. The V gene end was trimmed by 6 bases and the J gene end by 3 bases; junction bases not matched to a gene: 6. The CDR3 spans 15 residues. CDR1 KGHSH and CDR2 LQKENI come from the germline V gene. As DNA, the CDR3 is TGTGCCAGCTCGGGTACTAGCGGGGGGAGCTACGAGCAGTACTTC. Its translation is CASSGTSGGSYEQYF.

This clone has a single count. The chain joins TRBV16 to TRBJ1-6; no definite D call. V lost 4 bases and J lost 2, with 9 bases in between. The CDR3 runs 15 residues. CDR1 and CDR2 (germline): KGHSY, FQNENV. The CDR3 sequence is CASSLIKTYNSPLHF. The CDR3 DNA sequence: TGTGCCAGCAGCCTGATCAAAACCTATAATTCACCCCTCCACTTT.

The CDR3 sequence is CASSGQGAWDTQYF. CDR3 sequence (DNA): TGTGCCAGCTCGGGACAGGGGGCATGGGATACGCAGTATTTT. This chain connects TRBV18 to TRBJ2-3, with 12 positions matching TRBD1. Trimming cost V 6 bases and J 6 bases; bases outside gene matches: 4. The CDR3 consists of 14 residues. Germline V gene data show CDR1 as KGHSH and CDR2 as LQKENI.

This clone was detected a few times. The chain is built from TRBV5-4 and TRBJ1-3, with D maybe TRBD1 (6 bases). In germline, CDR1 is SGHNT, CDR2 YYREEE (reference sequence). Between the trimmed V and J ends, which lost 2 bases and 1 base, there was a span of 7 bases. The CDR3 covers 14 residues. The CDR3 DNA reads as TGTGCCAGCAGCTTTACAGGGTCTGGAAACACCATATATTTT. This codes for CASSFTGSGNTIYF.

The rearrangement uses TRBV5-1 and TRBJ2-1; 7 positions agree with TRBD2. The CDR3 loop spans 15 amino acids. The J segment lost 9 bases and the V segment lost 2 bases, leaving 11 bases of the junction unmatched. Germline assignment: CDR1 SGHRS and CDR2 YFSETQ. Here the CDR3 DNA reads TGCGCCAGCAGCTTCCTCGCGGGAGTCCCAGTTGAGCAGTTCTTC. It is translated as CASSFLAGVPVEQFF.

The J gene is TRBJ2-7, the V gene TRBV18, with TRBD1 matching over 7 bases. Trimming at V came to 3 bases and at J to 5 bases, leaving 4 bases not matched to a gene. CDR1 and CDR2 (germline): KGHSH, LQKENI. The CDR3 is 13 amino acids. The CDR3 reads CASSPDRANEQYF. CDR3 nucleotide sequence: TGTGCCAGCTCACCCGACAGGGCTAACGAGCAGTACTTC.

The rearrangement uses TRBV5-1 and TRBJ1-2, with TRBD1 identical over 10 bases. The length of the CDR3 is 17 residues. The V segment lost 4 bases and the J segment 1 base; nucleotides outside the gene matches: 10. The V gene's germline CDR1 is SGHRS and CDR2 YFSETQ. Here the CDR3 DNA reads TGCGCCAGCAGCATACCCGGGACAGGGGAACTTAACTATGGCTACACCTTC. Its protein product is CASSIPGTGELNYGYTF.

The chain couples TRBV7-8 to TRBJ2-2; D might be TRBD1 or TRBD2, each matching 5 bases. The CDR3 covers 16 residues. Germline V gene data show CDR1 as SGHVS and CDR2 as FQNEAQ. Trimming removed 8 bases from V and 2 bases from J, with 18 bases in between. The CDR3 DNA follows: TGTGCCAGCCGCGGGTCTCAGGGCCAAAACACCGGGGAGCTGTTTTTT. Protein sequence: CASRGSQGQNTGELFF.

The chain employs TRBV19 and TRBJ1-1, with D possibly TRBD1 on 5 matching bases. V was trimmed by 5 bases and J by 6 bases, leaving 13 bases between them. CDR3 length equals 13 residues. Looked up from germline, CDR1 is LNHDA and CDR2 is SQIVND (reference sequence). The CDR3 DNA reads as TGTGCCAGTAGTCCCTCCGGGGGGTCTGAAGCTTTCTTT. Translated, it gives CASSPSGGSEAFF.

The chain is built from TRBV20-1 and TRBJ1-3; no clear D gene. CDR3 size: 14 residues. The germline gives CDR1 DFQATT, CDR2 SNEGSKA (reference sequence). V was shortened by 3 bases and J by 0 bases, with 9 bases between the two germline ends. Written as DNA, the CDR3 is TGCAGTGCTAGTCGACCGATCTCTGGAAACACCATATATTTT. Translated, it gives CSASRPISGNTIYF.

This clone appeared a few times. The gene calls are TRBV27 and TRBJ2-7; D might be TRBD1 (6 bases). The CDR3 runs to 13 residues. V dropped 5 bases and J dropped 2 bases, with 10 bases sitting between them. Germline V gene sequence: CDR1 MNHEY, CDR2 SMNVEV (reference sequence). The CDR3 bases are TGTGCCAGCAGTCCCCGGACAGCCTACGAGCAGTACTTC. This sequence encodes CASSPRTAYEQYF.

The J gene is TRBJ2-5, the V gene TRBV5-4; 7 nucleotides agree with TRBD2. The CDR3 is made up of 15 amino acids. V trimming: 4 bases; J trimming: 1 base; junction bases outside the gene matches: 7. The germline V gene has CDR1 SGHNT and CDR2 YYREEE (reference sequence). The CDR3 sequence: CASSRASGPQETQYF. DNA for the CDR3: TGTGCCAGCAGCCGGGCTAGCGGACCCCAAGAGACCCAGTACTTC. The variable domain in full, completed from reference TRBV5-4 and TRBJ2-5, reads ETGVTQSPTHLIKTRGQQVTLRCSSQSGHNTVSWYQQALGQGPQFIFQYYREEENGRGNFPPRFSGLQFPNYSSELNVNALELDDSALYLCASSRASGPQETQYFGPGTRLLVL.

The chain has TRBV5-6 and TRBJ1-6, with D possibly being TRBD1 (5 bases). V was pared by 4 bases and J by 10 bases, with 15 bases between. Germline V gene lookup returns CDR1 SGHDT and CDR2 YYEEEE. There are 14 residues in the CDR3. CDR3 nucleotide sequence: TGTGCCAGCAGCGTACAGGTTCTCGGGTCACCCCTCCACTTT. Its protein product is CASSVQVLGSPLHF.

V usage is TRBV6-2 or TRBV6-3 and J usage is TRBJ2-5, with 15 bases aligning to TRBD2. The CDR3 length is 16 residues. V shed 5 bases, J shed 5 bases, and the junction held 6 bases outside the gene matches. Germline V gene data show CDR1 as MNHEY and CDR2 as SVGEGT. CDR3 coding DNA: TGTGCCAGCAGTCTCGGGACTAGCGGGGGGACGGAGACCCAGTACTTC. Protein: CASSLGTSGGTETQYF.

This sequence joins TRBV6-5 and TRBJ2-7; 10 bases map to TRBD2. Trimming took 7 bases from V and 2 from J; bases not matched to a gene: 8. The CDR3 sequence is 15 residues long. Germline values: CDR1 MNHEY, CDR2 SVGAGI. DNA of the CDR3: TGTGCCAGCAACAAGCTAGCGGGGGCCGCCTACGAGCAGTACTTC. It encodes CASNKLAGAAYEQYF.

This clone has only one observation. V gene TRBV4-1 combines with J gene TRBJ2-7; D unresolved. CDR1 is MGHRA, CDR2 YSYEKL, per germline. V shed 1 base and J shed 2 bases, with 6 bases lying between them. The CDR3 contains 13 residues. The CDR3 nucleotides are TGCGCCAGCAGCCAAGGGGATACCTACGAGCAGTACTTC. This sequence encodes CASSQGDTYEQYF.

The V call is TRBV6-5, the J call TRBJ2-2, with D possibly being TRBD1 (5 bases). The CDR3 is 14 residues long. V was cut by 7 bases and J by 4 bases, with 13 bases left in between. The germline V gene has CDR1 MNHEY and CDR2 SVGAGI. The CDR3 protein is CASIAGKSTGELFF. In DNA form, the CDR3 reads TGTGCCAGCATTGCAGGGAAATCCACCGGGGAGCTGTTTTTT.

This clone was seen only a few times. The rearrangement joins TRBV10-3 to TRBJ2-7; 8 bases line up with TRBD1. Germline lookup yields CDR1 ENHRY and CDR2 SYGVKD. The CDR3 has 14 residues. The ends lost 5 bases at V and 6 bases at J; junction bases unmatched: 9. The CDR3 nucleotides read TGTGCCATCAGTCCTACGGACAGGGAAAGCGAGCAGTACTTC. Amino acids: CAISPTDRESEQYF.

The chain couples TRBV30 to TRBJ1-4; D is undetermined. The CDR3 consists of 13 residues. Germline V gives CDR1 GTSNPN, CDR2 SVGIG (reference sequence). V was pared by 5 bases and J by 3 bases, with 10 bases between. Here the CDR3 DNA reads TGTGCCTGGCTCGGATCTGCTAATGAAAAACTGTTTTTT. Translation: CAWLGSANEKLFF.

The chain uses TRBV11-2 and TRBJ2-2; D gene uncertain. Trimming left V 8 bases short and J 7 bases short, with 14 bases between. This CDR3 comprises 13 residues. Germline-derived CDR1 and CDR2 are SGHAT and FQNNGV. The CDR3 DNA sequence: TGTGCCAGCCGCTCTTTTTTTGGCGGGGAGCTGTTTTTT. Amino acids: CASRSFFGGELFF. Together with reference TRBV11-2 and TRBJ2-2, the CDR3 gives the full variable domain: EAGVAQSPRYKIIEKRQSVAFWCNPISGHATLYWYQQILGQGPKLLIQFQNNGVVDDSQLPKDRFSAERLKGVDSTLKIQPAKLEDSAVYLCASRSFFGGELFFGEGSRLTVL.

This clone was seen only a few times. This chain uses TRBV4-3 with TRBJ2-5; unclear D gene. Trimming removed 0 bases from V and 3 bases from J, with 8 bases in between. The length of the CDR3 is 14 residues. Germline V gene data show CDR1 as LGHNA and CDR2 as YSLEER. The CDR3 sequence: CASSQDYREETQYF. In nucleotides, the CDR3 is TGCGCCAGCAGCCAAGACTACCGAGAAGAGACCCAGTACTTC.

This clone was seen once. The chain carries TRBV6-5 and TRBJ2-7; tentative D call: TRBD2 (6 bases). The germline gives CDR1 MNHEY, CDR2 SVGAGI. The germline V and J ends were trimmed by 6 bases and 3 bases, with 12 bases remaining between them. CDR3 length equals 13 residues. CDR3 nucleotides: TGTGCCAGCAGCCGCACTAGCATCTACGAGCAGTACTTC. Its translation: CASSRTSIYEQYF.

The genes are TRBV7-8 and TRBJ2-7, with D tentatively TRBD1 or TRBD2 (6 bases each). The CDR3 is made up of 16 amino acids. V was pared by 3 bases and J by 5 bases, with 20 bases between. Germline-derived CDR1 and CDR2 are SGHVS and FQNEAQ. The CDR3 bases are TGTGCCAGCAGCTTGAGGGACGGGGGCCGGATGGACGAGCAGTACTTC. Protein: CASSLRDGGRMDEQYF.

V gene TRBV29-1 combines with J gene TRBJ1-2; D is unresolved. The CDR3 runs to 12 residues. Between the trimmed V and J ends, which lost 8 bases and 5 bases, there was a span of 15 bases. CDR1 and CDR2 (germline): SQVTM, ANQGSEA. CDR3 region: CSPDDRGYGYTF. The CDR3 DNA sequence: TGCAGCCCCGACGACCGGGGATATGGCTACACCTTC.

This chain connects TRBV27 to TRBJ2-2; 8 bases are a match to TRBD2. After removal of 3 bases from V and 4 bases from J, the junction contained 4 bases not matched to a gene. CDR3 length equals 15 residues. The germline CDR1 and CDR2 sequences are MNHEY and SMNVEV (reference sequence). CDR3 in amino acids: CASSFRAGATGELFF. CDR3 nucleotides: TGTGCCAGCAGTTTCCGAGCGGGAGCCACCGGGGAGCTGTTTTTT.

This rearrangement joins TRBV6-5 to TRBJ1-6, with no clear D. This CDR3 comprises 15 residues. V lost 0 bases, J lost 4 bases, and 7 bases lay in between. The germline gives CDR1 MNHEY, CDR2 SVGAGI. CDR3 DNA: TGTGCCAGCAGTTACTCGCGCTGGTATAATTCACCCCTCCACTTT. Encoded protein: CASSYSRWYNSPLHF.

The chain carries TRBV6-6 and TRBJ2-3; TRBD2 matches at 9 bases. Germline V CDR1 and CDR2: MNHNY, SVGAGI (reference sequence). Losses at the gene ends were 5 bases for V and 2 bases for J; bases not matched to a gene: 8. There are 16 residues in the CDR3. CDR3 residues: CASSPSSGAPTDTQYF. Here the CDR3 DNA reads TGTGCCAGCAGTCCCTCTAGCGGGGCTCCCACAGATACGCAGTATTTT.

This clone was seen a single time. The chain links TRBV30 to TRBJ1-1; the D is unclear. Germline-derived CDR1 and CDR2 are GTSNPN and SVGIG (reference sequence). The CDR3 is made up of 14 amino acids. The ends were cut back, 0 bases at V and 1 base at J, with 9 bases in the middle. The CDR3 protein is CAWSVKGWNTEAFF. DNA for the CDR3: TGTGCCTGGAGTGTCAAGGGCTGGAACACTGAAGCTTTCTTT. Full variable domain (missing parts from reference TRBV30 and TRBJ1-1): SQTIHQWPATLVQPVGSPLSLECTVEGTSNPNLYWYRQAAGRGLQLLFYSVGIGQISSEVPQNLSASRPQDRQFILSSKKLLLSDSGFYLCAWSVKGWNTEAFFGQGTRLTVV.

The chain has TRBV6-5 and TRBJ2-7; TRBD1 matches at 8 bases. Per germline, CDR1 MNHEY and CDR2 SVGAGI. The CDR3 length is 14 residues. Trimming took 8 bases from V and 1 from J; bases not matched to a gene: 7. The CDR3 DNA follows: TGTGCCAGCTATAAACAGGGGGGATCCTACGAGCAGTACTTC. Translating gives CASYKQGGSYEQYF.